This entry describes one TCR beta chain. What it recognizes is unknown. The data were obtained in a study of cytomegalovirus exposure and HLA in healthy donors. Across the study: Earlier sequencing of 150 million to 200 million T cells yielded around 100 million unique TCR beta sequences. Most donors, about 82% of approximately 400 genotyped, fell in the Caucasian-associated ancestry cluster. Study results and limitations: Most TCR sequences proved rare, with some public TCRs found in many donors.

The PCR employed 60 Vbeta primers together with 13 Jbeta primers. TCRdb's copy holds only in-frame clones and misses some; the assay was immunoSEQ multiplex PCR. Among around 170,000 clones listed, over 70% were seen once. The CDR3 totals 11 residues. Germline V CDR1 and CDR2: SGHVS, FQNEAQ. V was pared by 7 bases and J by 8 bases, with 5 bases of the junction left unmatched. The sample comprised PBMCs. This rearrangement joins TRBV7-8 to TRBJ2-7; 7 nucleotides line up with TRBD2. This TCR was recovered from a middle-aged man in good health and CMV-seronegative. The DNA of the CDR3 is TGTGCCAGCAATGCGGGGGTGCAGCAGTACTTC. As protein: CASNAGVQQYF.